Reported below is one TCR beta chain. Compared with the rest of its sample, this clonotype is hyperexpanded (1% or more). No base qualities exist here, and no much larger clone lies one base off it. Treated celiac disease patients on a gluten-free diet underwent a 14-day oral dietary gluten challenge to study recall of gluten-specific T cells. Live lamina propria cells were gated as tetramer-binding CD3+ CD8- CD4+ T cells, excluding CD11c, CD14, CD15, CD19 and CD56 cells. Sorting was done on an Aria II cell sorter as single cells, plus in bulk whenever tetramer-positive cells were relatively numerous. At baseline and on day 14, eight duodenal biopsies were obtained from every challenged patient. To produce cryopreserved lamina propria cell suspensions, biopsies were stripped of epithelium with EDTA, digested with collagenase, homogenized and filtered. Thawed cells were stained with a pool of PE-conjugated HLA-DQ:gluten tetramers presenting immunodominant gluten epitopes before sorting of tetramer-binding CD4+ T cells.

The data belong to a study of T cells during gluten challenge in celiac disease (dated by TCRdb to about 2017). Study-wide context: Paired single-cell TCR sequencing was performed for under ten challenge participants showing a significant rise in HLA-DQ:gluten tetramer-binding T cells. Blood was collected at baseline, day 6 and day 14 of the challenge, whereas duodenal biopsies were collected at baseline and day 14. On the Illumina MiSeq, single-cell libraries were sequenced as paired-end 250 bp and bulk libraries as paired-end 300 bp.

Broader findings and caveats from the paper: Clonal expansion rose on day 6, as shown by reduced sample-corrected Shannon diversity of circulating gluten-specific T cells. Across the 7 patients, about 12-45% of single-cell TCR-alpha/beta clonotypes seen at the latest time point had also been present at baseline, compared with about 52-55% in the bulk data. Gluten-specific T cells in the circulation reached a peak on day 6, and the day-6 repertoire appeared to be made up largely of expanded preexisting memory clonotypes.

The library was produced with single-cell sequencing. The sample was run on an Illumina MiSeq. Three nested PCRs with multiplexed primers covering all TRA and TRB V genes were used to amplify paired single-cell TCR-alpha and TCR-beta sequences. Per the original workflow: Selected pRESTO steps were used for read preprocessing, and IMGT/HighV-QUEST was used to assign V, D, J genes and CDR3 junctions. A single cell was kept only if the cell was a valid singleton with no more than three chains, each backed by 100 or more reads. Clonotypes were defined as identical paired TCR-alpha/beta nucleotide sequences, and negligible cross-contamination was indicated by cross-patient sharing of only roughly 0.19%. In samples containing more than 20 cells, repertoire diversity was estimated using a Shannon index corrected for undersampling. The raw public reads went through TCRdb reprocessing: fastp at Q25, MiXCR clone calling, in-frame beta chains kept. Merged by CDR3 protein, the rows form single entries marked with the most common genes and DNA. Clone size and V and J calls follow TCRdb, not the original study. This sample is represented by hundreds of distinct CDR3 sequences; roughly 46% of them were singletons. Clones ranked in the top ten supply about 40% of the sample.

Material: gluten-specific CD4+ T cells sorted from the duodenum using tetramers, obtained at baseline or on day 14 of gluten challenge (not recorded which). The receptor comes from a female donor with celiac disease.

In nucleotide form, the sequence is TGCAGCGTTGCACTATTAGTTACAGGGGATGGCACAGATACGCAGTATTTT. It is translated as CSVALLVTGDGTDTQYF. The chain links TRBV29-1 with TRBJ2-3, and 7 junctional nucleotides match TRBD1. V is pruned by 4 bases and J by 1 base, leaving 14 bases of the junction without a gene match. Taken from cysteine to phenylalanine, the CDR3 has 17 residues. The CDR3 DNA has 51 bases and is translated from base 1. CDR1 and CDR2 were assigned from the germline V gene as SQVTM and ANQGSEA.